This is a list of T cell receptor beta chains from one sample in a study of tumor-infiltrating lymphocytes in primary liver carcinoma. In TCRdb, the multiplex PCR reads were re-called with MiXCR into one record per CDR3 protein. This repertoire shows about 320,000 distinct CDR3 sequences, 65% found once; its top ten account for roughly 9%. The source material was peripheral blood. The receptors originated from a man aged 40-49 years with primary liver carcinoma and hepatitis B virus infection. Both conserved end residues are part of each CDR3. D genes are given only for firm matches. The size field is filled for only some rows; it gives once, few, many or a size class.

>TRBJ2-6|TRBD2|NA|TRBV14
CASSQAGGLPPGANVLTF
TGTGCCAGCAGCCAAGCGGGGGGTCTCCCCCCTGGGGCCAACGTCCTGACTTTC
>TRBJ1-2|NA|NA|TRBV29-1
CSVEGQGARLSCTF
TGCAGCGTTGAGGGCCAGGGTGCGCGGTTGAGCTGCACCTTC
>TRBJ1-6|NA|NA|TRBV11-1
CASSWTSGDLPVHF
TGTGCCAGCAGTTGGACGTCCGGGGATTTACCCGTCCACTTT
>TRBJ1-1|NA|NA|TRBV6-2/TRBV6-3
CASSYKGLEVFF
TGTGCCAGCAGTTATAAGGGACTGGAAGTTTTCTTT
>TRBJ1-1|TRBD1|many|TRBV29-1
CSVAGGMNTEAFF
TGCAGCGTTGCAGGGGGGATGAACACTGAAGCTTTCTTT
>TRBJ1-2|NA|NA|TRBV7-3
CASSSGRVGYTF
TGTGCCAGCAGCTCGGGACGCGTGGGCTACACCTTC
>TRBJ1-2|TRBD1|NA|TRBV12-3/TRBV12-4
CASEGGGAYGHTF
TGTGCCAGCGAGGGAGGGGGCGCGTATGGCCACACTTTC
>TRBJ2-3|NA|NA|TRBV28
CASYSRDTQYF
TGTGCCAGCTACTCACGAGATACGCAGTATTTT
>TRBJ2-5|NA|NA|TRBV11-3
CISSLGGGQETQYF
TGTATCAGCAGCTTAGGAGGAGGGCAAGAGACCCAGTACTTC
>TRBJ1-1|NA|NA|TRBV29-1
CCVEDCGNTEAFF
TGCTGCGTTGAAGATTGCGGGAACACTGAAGCTTTCTTT
>TRBJ2-3|TRBD2|NA|TRBV6-6
CASNKRGGETRYF
TGTGCCAGCAATAAACGGGGGGGGGAGACGCGGTATTTT
>TRBJ2-2|NA|NA|TRBV11-3
CASSVRGTRGTGELFF
TGTGCCAGCAGCGTAAGGGGTACCAGGGGCACCGGGGAGCTTTTTTTT
>TRBJ2-3|TRBD2|few|TRBV5-1
CASSLEPSGRGYF
TGCGCCAGCAGCTTGGAGCCTAGCGGGAGGGGGTATTTT
>TRBJ2-5|NA|NA|TRBV7-9
CASSLGTGRGETQYF
TGTGCCAGCAGCTTAGGGACAGGGAGGGGGGAGACCCAGTACTTC
>TRBJ1-5|NA|many|TRBV6-1
CASSEYIGQPQHF
TGTGCCAGCAGTGAATACATTGGTCAGCCCCAGCATTTT
>TRBJ2-1|NA|many|TRBV11-1
CASSLSGTSNEQFF
TGTGCCAGCAGCTTATCCGGGACTTCCAATGAGCAGTTCTTC
>TRBJ2-7|NA|NA|TRBV28
CASSRSGSIYEQYF
TGTGCCAGCAGCAGATCGGGATCCATCTACGAGCAGTACTTC
>TRBJ1-3|TRBD1|many|TRBV6-6
CASSYPGTGSGNTIYF
TGTGCCAGCAGTTACCCCGGGACAGGCTCTGGAAACACCATATATTTT
>TRBJ1-2|NA|NA|TRBV5-4
CASSQAGNYGCTF
TGTGCCAGCAGCCAGGCCGGGAACTATGGCTGCACCTTC
>TRBJ2-7|TRBD1|few|TRBV12-3/TRBV12-4
CASSPGTGTYEQYF
TGTGCCAGCAGTCCCGGGACAGGGACCTACGAGCAGTACTTC
>TRBJ1-2|NA|NA|TRBV14
CTSSQDLQGYGGYTF
TGTACCAGCAGCCAAGATCTTCAGGGTTACGGAGGCTACACCTTC
>TRBJ1-2|TRBD1|NA|TRBV28
CASRGQGLYGYTF
TGTGCCAGCCGAGGACAGGGATTGTATGGCTACACTTTC
>TRBJ2-6|NA|NA|TRBV5-6
CASSLELGRGANVLTF
TGTGCCAGCAGCTTAGAGCTGGGGAGGGGGGCCAACGTCCTGACTTTC
>TRBJ2-7|TRBD1|many|TRBV11-2
CASSGGTGGFYEQYF
TGTGCCAGCAGCGGTGGGACAGGGGGTTTCTACGAGCAGTACTTC
>TRBJ2-5|NA|NA|TRBV5-1
CASSVNEEAQYF
TGCGCCAGTTCGGTTAATGAAGAGGCCCAGTACTTC
>TRBJ1-5|NA|NA|TRBV12-5
CASGLFPHGVRQPQHF
TGTGCTAGTGGTTTGTTCCCACATGGGGTCAGGCAGCCCCAGCATTTT